This T cell receptor (beta chain) originates from a study of cytomegalovirus exposure and HLA in healthy donors. Findings and limits, study-wide: A classifier reportedly called cytomegalovirus status with high sensitivity and specificity. Sequencing likely generated an artifact that appeared as a cluster of highly shared sequence variants.

In regard to this clone: Its antigen is currently unknown.

Regarding donors, all were healthy bone marrow donors. The PCR was carried out with 60 Vbeta primers and 13 Jbeta primers. The data were produced by immunoSEQ multiplex PCR, yet TCRdb's version contains in-frame clones alone and is incomplete. This table holds 90,000 to 120,000 clones, approximately 79% found once. The CDR3 consists of 20 residues. Trimming cost V 0 bases and J 0 bases; bases outside gene matches: 12. The germline CDR1 and CDR2 sequences are SGDLS and YYNGEE. The chain uses TRBV9 and TRBJ2-1, with 10 bases identical to TRBD2. The specimen was PBMCs. This sequence originates from a man younger than 35 in good health and CMV-seronegative. The CDR3, as DNA: TGTGCCAGCAGCGTAGGGTTTGGGCTAGCGGGGGCCCACTCCTACAATGAGCAGTTCTTC. As protein: CASSVGFGLAGAHSYNEQFF.